The T cell receptor (beta chain) described here comes from a study of cytomegalovirus exposure and HLA in healthy donors. Whole-study findings and limits: Specificity of three CMV-associated chains for CMV antigens was verified in vitro. Cytomegalovirus association was assigned to about 180 TCR beta chains. Many donors shared some public TCRs, even though most TCR sequences were rare. Accounts indicate the classifier identified cytomegalovirus status with strong specificity and sensitivity.

Clones were sequenced by immunoSEQ multiplex PCR, and TCRdb holds only the in-frame ones, with some missing. The profile covers around 250,000 clones, with roughly 90% appearing a single time and 0.37% taken by the ten largest. On this clone: Its specificity is not known.

Germline CDR1 is MDHEN and CDR2 is SYDVKM. Unmatched junction bases numbered 12, after V lost 6 bases and J lost 7 bases. The CDR3 loop spans 15 amino acids. This chain connects TRBV28 to TRBJ1-5; 7 bases line up with TRBD1. The sequenced sample consisted of PBMCs. The clonotype comes from a woman in her late teens or twenties in good health and CMV-seronegative. The CDR3 bases are TGTGCCAGCAGAGAATCGAGGGGACAGACACAGCCCCAGCATTTT. Its protein is CASRESRGQTQPQHF.